Shown below are 25 T cell receptor beta chains from a single sample sequenced in a study of T cells in Graves' hyperthyroidism and ophthalmopathy. TCR beta CDR3 region amplification was performed from RNA transcripts. HTBI primers were employed in a first-round RT-PCR of the TCR CDR3. TCRdb independently ran MiXCR on the multiplex PCR reads; one entry per CDR3 protein. The sample records roughly 840,000 distinct CDR3 sequences, about 38% being singletons. Source material: blood. Every receptor here comes from a man aged 18 to 29 with Graves' hyperthyroidism.

This sequence joins TRBV7-2 and TRBJ2-7; 7 positions match TRBD1. TRBJ2-1 matches the DNA end more closely, so the J call is doubtful. The germline CDR1 and CDR2 sequences are SGHTA and FQGNSA. CDR3 length: 12 amino acids. The DNA of the CDR3 is TGTGCCAGCAGCCTAGACAGGGAGGAGCAGTTCTTC. Amino acids: CASSLDREEQFF.

The J gene is TRBJ2-5, the V gene TRBV7-2, with no clear D. From germline, CDR1 is SGHTA and CDR2 FQGNSA. The CDR3 length is 14 residues. The V end lost 6 bases, the J end lost 7 bases, and 18 bases lay between the germline ends. The DNA for the CDR3 is TGTGCCAGCAGTTACTCCCCTGCCCGCGGGACCCAGTACTTC. Translated: CASSYSPARGTQYF.

The genes are TRBV7-9 and TRBJ1-1, with 8 bases aligning to TRBD1. Trimming cost V 5 bases and J 2 bases; bases outside gene matches: 10. CDR3 length: 16 residues. CDR1 is SEHNR, CDR2 FQNEAQ, per germline (reference sequence). The DNA of the CDR3 is TGTGCCAGCAGCCAAGGGACAGGAGAGTTTAACACTGAAGCTTTCTTT. It yields the protein CASSQGTGEFNTEAFF.

This clonotype was seen many times. The V gene is TRBV7-9, the J gene TRBJ1-4; 9 bases map to TRBD1. The CDR3 contains 15 residues. V shed 5 bases, J shed 4 bases, and the junction held 5 bases outside the gene matches. Germline CDR1 is SEHNR and CDR2 is FQNEAQ (reference sequence). Here the CDR3 DNA reads TGTGCCAGCAGCACGGGGACAGGGCTTAATGAAAAACTGTTTTTT. This gives the protein CASSTGTGLNEKLFF.

This clonotype showed up many times. The V gene is TRBV15, the J gene TRBJ2-7, with a possible D match to TRBD1 (6 bases). V was shortened by 5 bases and J by 5 bases, with 13 bases between the two germline ends. The CDR3 extends over 13 amino acids. Germline V gives CDR1 LNHNV, CDR2 YYDKDF (reference sequence). This CDR3 is CATSEGGRDEQYF. CDR3 sequence (DNA): TGTGCCACCAGCGAAGGGGGAAGAGACGAGCAGTACTTC.

This clonotype has a handful of counts. V is TRBV10-3 and J is TRBJ2-7, with 9 bases identical to TRBD1. The germline V gene encodes CDR1 ENHRY and CDR2 SYGVKD. This CDR3 region has 15 residues. J gave up 1 base and V 10 bases, and 11 bases lay outside the gene matches. In DNA form, the CDR3 reads TGTGCCAGCAGGCCGCCCGGGACAGGGTCCTACGAGCAGTACTTC. Encoded protein: CASRPPGTGSYEQYF.

In its sample, this clonotype was seen a few times. The V gene is TRBV12-3 or TRBV12-4, the J gene TRBJ1-1; D call uncertain. The CDR3 is 15 amino acids. The V gene lost 7 bases and the J gene lost 3 bases, with 18 bases spanning the gap. The CDR3 region has the DNA TGTGCCAGCACCACAGCCCGGGAAAGGGACACTGAAGCTTTCTTT. As protein: CASTTARERDTEAFF.

Worth noting for this clonotype: A read error is possible here, since a much larger clone lies one base away. V usage is TRBV19 and J usage is TRBJ2-7, with 7 bases matching TRBD1. The junction had 9 bases not matched to a gene; V was cut back by 4 bases and J by 6 bases. This CDR3 has 14 amino acids. CDR1 LNHDA and CDR2 SQIVND come from the germline V gene (reference sequence). The CDR3 sequence: CASSRTGTPIEQYF. The CDR3 DNA sequence: TGTGCCAGTAGTAGGACAGGAACACCCATCGAGCAGTACTTC.

The V call is TRBV2, the J call TRBJ2-5; D perhaps matches TRBD2 (6 bases). The CDR3 contains 17 residues. Germline CDR1 and CDR2: SNHLY and FYNNEI. V lost 3 bases and J lost 6, with 23 bases in between. In DNA, the CDR3 is TGTGCCAGCAGTGAGGGTCACGGAGGGGTTAGTACGAAGACCCAGTACTTC. Its protein is CASSEGHGGVSTKTQYF.

J is TRBJ2-5 and V is TRBV5-1; 10 nucleotides line up with TRBD2. The CDR3 contains 17 residues. Trimming cost V 0 bases and J 1 base; bases outside gene matches: 6. The germline V gene encodes CDR1 SGHRS and CDR2 YFSETQ. The CDR3 is CASSLAGLAATQETQYF. CDR3 bases: TGCGCCAGCAGCTTGGCCGGACTAGCGGCGACCCAAGAGACCCAGTACTTC.

This clonotype was seen once. The rearrangement links TRBV29-1 to TRBJ2-5; D is undetermined. CDR1 and CDR2 (germline): SQVTM, ANQGSEA. The length of the CDR3 is 11 residues. The ends were cut back, 8 bases at V and 5 bases at J, with 12 bases in the middle. CDR3 loop: CSRTSWETQYF. DNA for the CDR3: TGCAGCCGCACCTCCTGGGAGACCCAGTACTTC.

This rearrangement joins TRBV20-1 to TRBJ1-3; D unclear. CDR3 length: 15 amino acids. Germline-derived CDR1 and CDR2 are DFQATT and SNEGSKA (reference sequence). V was clipped by 5 bases and J by 1 base, with 15 bases between them. The CDR3 reads CSALHRTISGNTIYF. The DNA of the CDR3 is TGCAGTGCTCTTCACCGAACCATTTCTGGAAACACCATATATTTT.

The table lists this clonotype with a few counts. The chain recombines TRBV19 with TRBJ2-5; D may match TRBD1 or TRBD2 (5 bases each). V was cut by 3 bases and J by 5 bases, with 13 bases left in between. The CDR3 totals 14 residues. Germline loops: CDR1 LNHDA, CDR2 SQIVND (reference sequence). As DNA, the CDR3 is TGTGCCAGTAGTATCAAAGGGACGGGGGAGACCCAGTACTTC. Translated: CASSIKGTGETQYF.

This clonotype was picked up a small number of times. The rearrangement uses TRBV4-1 and TRBJ2-2; D is unresolved. There are 15 residues in the CDR3. The V gene's germline CDR1 is MGHRA and CDR2 YSYEKL. Trimming cost V 1 base and J 5 bases, with 11 bases left between them. The CDR3 sequence: CASSQVGERTGELFF. DNA of the CDR3: TGCGCCAGCAGCCAAGTCGGAGAACGGACCGGGGAGCTGTTTTTT.

This clonotype has at least ten counts. This chain links TRBV7-9 with TRBJ1-4, with D perhaps TRBD1 (5 bases). The CDR3 contains 15 residues. V dropped 6 bases and J dropped 7 bases, with 18 bases sitting between them. Germline CDR1 and CDR2: SEHNR and FQNEAQ (reference sequence). CDR3 in DNA: TGTGCCAGCAGTCGACTGAGGCAGGGTGGTGAAAAACTGTTTTTT. This codes for CASSRLRQGGEKLFF.

In the case of this clonotype: Being one base from a much bigger clone, this may be a read error. CDR3 DNA: TGCGCCAGCAGTGAGTCAGGGGCCCTCAGGGAGAAACTGTTTTTT. Amino acids: CASSESGALREKLFF. This chain joins TRBV10-2 and TRBJ1-4; a weak D match, TRBD1 (5 bases). With 0 bases removed from V and 11 bases from J, the gap between germline ends came to 16 bases. This CDR3 comprises 15 residues. The germline V gene has CDR1 WSHSY and CDR2 SAAADI.

The chain employs TRBV5-1 and TRBJ2-2; 7 bases map to TRBD2. The CDR3 consists of 15 residues. V trimming: 5 bases; J trimming: 6 bases; junction bases outside the gene matches: 10. Germline V lookup: CDR1 SGHRS, CDR2 YFSETQ. In DNA form, the CDR3 reads TGCGCCAGCAGGATGCCGGGGGGACGCTCCGGGGAGCTGTTTTTT. Amino acids: CASRMPGGRSGELFF.

This clonotype was seen repeatedly, ten times or more. The V gene is TRBV20-1, the J gene TRBJ2-7; a possible D gene is TRBD2 (6 bases). Trimming removed 1 base from V and 4 bases from J, with 11 bases in between. In germline, CDR1 is DFQATT, CDR2 SNEGSKA (reference sequence). There are 13 residues in the CDR3. The CDR3 protein is CSARGRGDYEQYF. CDR3 DNA: TGCAGTGCTAGAGGGCGGGGAGATTACGAGCAGTACTTC.

The rearrangement uses TRBV7-9 and TRBJ1-1; TRBD1 is a possible D gene (5 bases). V lost 4 bases, J lost 7 bases, and 19 bases lay in between. This CDR3 region has 15 residues. The germline CDR1 and CDR2 sequences are SEHNR and FQNEAQ (reference sequence). The CDR3 DNA follows: TGTGCCAGCAGCTCTTCAGGGCCCTCCTCTGATGAAGCTTTCTTT. It codes for CASSSSGPSSDEAFF.

The V call is TRBV7-8, the J call TRBJ1-3; D gene unclear. Per germline, CDR1 SGHVS and CDR2 FQNEAQ. There are 15 residues in the CDR3. Trimming removed 4 bases at V and 0 bases at J, with 10 bases between. The CDR3 DNA sequence: TGTGCCAGCAGCTCGTCCCGGGTCTCTGGAAACACCATATATTTT. Translating gives CASSSSRVSGNTIYF.

In its sample, this clonotype was seen many times. V is TRBV15 and J is TRBJ1-1; TRBD1 might be the D (5 bases). V dropped 7 bases and J dropped 3 bases, with 18 bases sitting between them. Germline V gene sequence: CDR1 LNHNV, CDR2 YYDKDF (reference sequence). This CDR3 is 15 amino acids long. CDR3 DNA sequence: TGTGCCACCACCCCCCAAATTGGGGGTGACACTGAAGCTTTCTTT. Translated: CATTPQIGGDTEAFF.

The chain combines TRBV19 with TRBJ1-5; the match to TRBD1 covers 7 bases. The V segment lost 4 bases and the J segment 2 bases; nucleotides outside the gene matches: 11. Germline V lookup: CDR1 LNHDA, CDR2 SQIVND (reference sequence). The CDR3 loop spans 17 amino acids. DNA for the CDR3: TGTGCCAGTAGTAGAGAGGACAGGACGGTCCGCAATCAGCCCCAGCATTTT. Translating it yields CASSREDRTVRNQPQHF.

On this clonotype itself: A much larger clone lies a single base off, so this may be a read error. The conserved final phenylalanine or tryptophan is absent from the CDR3, which likely points to a read error. CDR3 residues: CASSSGAYTEAFL. CDR3 nucleotides: TGTGCCAGCAGCTCTGGGGCCTACACTGAAGCTTTCCTT. V gene TRBV7-9 combines with J gene TRBJ1-1; D perhaps matches TRBD1 (5 bases). Germline CDR1 and CDR2: SEHNR and FQNEAQ (reference sequence). Trimming took off 4 bases at V and 3 bases at J, with 9 bases between the two ends. The CDR3 loop spans 13 amino acids.

The genes are TRBV20-1 and TRBJ1-4; 7 bases match TRBD1. Looked up from germline, CDR1 is DFQATT and CDR2 is SNEGSKA (reference sequence). This CDR3 contains 15 residues. V shed 2 bases and J 2 bases; nucleotides not matched to a gene: 5. The CDR3 DNA reads TGCAGTGCTAGAACACAGGGGAGGACTAATGAAAAACTGTTTTTT. Translating it yields CSARTQGRTNEKLFF.

This chain links TRBV2 with TRBJ2-7; D perhaps matches TRBD1 (5 bases). The J call may be incorrect, as the DNA end agrees better with TRBJ2-4. The CDR3 contains 11 residues. The germline V gene has CDR1 SNHLY and CDR2 FYNNEI. CDR3 sequence: CASKDTIIQYF. The CDR3 nucleotides are TGTGCCAGCAAGGACACTATCATTCAGTACTTC.